One sample yielded the 21 T cell receptor beta chains listed below, sequenced in a study of shared clonotypes between healthy human individuals. Profiled with immunoSEQ multiplex PCR; TCRdb holds only in-frame clones, not every one. The data contain approximately 1,000,000 clones, around 78% of them singletons. The sample taken for sequencing was memory CD4+ T cells from PBMCs. Sample subset: CD45RA-negative fraction. The receptors were gathered from a young man in good health. Some clones in this sample may be carry-over from other donors' samples.

The V gene is TRBV6-6, the J gene TRBJ1-2, with D perhaps matching TRBD1 (5 bases). CDR1 and CDR2 from the germline V gene are MNHNY and SVGAGI (reference sequence). This CDR3 contains 13 residues. V lost 5 bases, J lost 4 bases, and 11 bases lay in between. The CDR3 region has the DNA TGTGCCAGCAGTCCGGGACCGGCCTATGGCTACACCTTC. Protein sequence: CASSPGPAYGYTF.

In nucleotides, the CDR3 is TGTGCCTGGAGTGTACTTTACGGGACAGGGGGAGTTGGCTACACCTTC. As protein: CAWSVLYGTGGVGYTF. The chain recombines TRBV30 with TRBJ1-2, with TRBD1 identical over 11 bases. Unmatched junction bases numbered 10, after V lost 0 bases and J lost 7 bases. The CDR3 contains 16 residues. Per germline, CDR1 GTSNPN and CDR2 SVGIG (reference sequence).

This chain uses TRBV5-4 with TRBJ2-5, with 8 bases lining up with TRBD2. CDR1 is SGHNT and CDR2 is YYREEE in the germline V gene (reference sequence). Trimming cost V 4 bases and J 3 bases; bases outside gene matches: 8. This CDR3 has 15 residues. The CDR3 nucleotides read TGTGCCAGCAGCCTTACTAGCGGCTCGGAAGAGACCCAGTACTTC. This encodes CASSLTSGSEETQYF.

This sequence joins TRBV7-2 and TRBJ1-1; the D gene is possibly TRBD1 (5 bases). Germline loops: CDR1 SGHTA, CDR2 FQGNSA. The CDR3 consists of 19 residues. Trimming shortened V by 2 bases and J by 0 bases, and 22 bases separated the two germline ends. The CDR3 DNA follows: TGTGCCAGCAGCTTAAGGGTTGGCGGGGCAGCCGGGCTGAACACTGAAGCTTTCTTT. Translated, it gives CASSLRVGGAAGLNTEAFF.

The V and J genes are TRBV27 and TRBJ2-2; a possible D gene is TRBD1 (6 bases). This CDR3 is built from 14 residues. The germline V gene encodes CDR1 MNHEY and CDR2 SMNVEV (reference sequence). The V end was cut by 4 bases, the J end by 4 bases, with 10 bases between. CDR3 sequence (DNA): TGTGCCAGCAGTTACAGGGCGGGCACCGGGGAGCTGTTTTTT. Translation gives CASSYRAGTGELFF.

Regarding this clone: The sample carries other DNA sequences with the same CDR3. The chain couples TRBV18 to TRBJ2-3, with a tentative D call TRBD2 (5 bases). This CDR3 has 15 amino acids. Deletions cut 3 bases from V and 2 bases from J, with 12 bases between. Germline assignment: CDR1 KGHSH and CDR2 LQKENI. The CDR3 nucleotides are TGTGCCAGCTCACCTATCAGCGGATCCACAGATACGCAGTATTTT. Translation gives CASSPISGSTDTQYF.

This chain joins TRBV7-7 and TRBJ2-2; 9 nucleotides agree with TRBD2. The germline gives CDR1 SSHAT, CDR2 FNYEAQ (reference sequence). Trimming cost V 5 bases and J 7 bases; bases outside gene matches: 8. This CDR3 region has 15 residues. This CDR3 reads CASSDSGRRGGELFF. The CDR3 nucleotides read TGTGCCAGCAGCGATAGCGGGAGACGGGGCGGGGAGCTGTTTTTT.

The CDR3 here is CASSLQTSFYEQYF. The CDR3 nucleotides are TGTGCCAGCTCTCTCCAGACAAGTTTCTACGAGCAGTACTTC. This sequence joins TRBV18 and TRBJ2-7; D call uncertain. CDR1 KGHSH and CDR2 LQKENI come from the germline V gene. V shed 6 bases and J shed 3 bases, with 15 bases lying between them. This CDR3 has 14 amino acids. The complete variable domain, with remaining parts taken from reference TRBV18 and TRBJ2-7, reads NAGVMQNPRHLVRRRGQEARLRCSPMKGHSHVYWYRQLPEEGLKFMVYLQKENIIDESGMPKERFSAEFPKEGPSILRIQQVVRGDSAAYFCASSLQTSFYEQYFGPGTRLTVT.

There are a few counts of this clone. The chain is built from TRBV7-9 and TRBJ1-2; D uncertain. The CDR3 sequence is 12 residues long. CDR1 and CDR2 from the germline V gene are SEHNR and FQNEAQ (reference sequence). The V gene lost 10 bases and the J gene lost 1 base, with 10 bases spanning the gap. The CDR3 DNA follows: TGTGCCATAACACGGGGTAACTATGGCTACACCTTC. It is translated as CAITRGNYGYTF.

The chain recombines TRBV4-2 with TRBJ2-3, with TRBD2 identical over 8 bases. Germline values: CDR1 LGHNA, CDR2 YNFKEQ. Unmatched junction bases numbered 3, after V lost 0 bases and J lost 10 bases. CDR3 length: 13 amino acids. CDR3 amino acids: CASSQDPGGAQYF. In nucleotides, the CDR3 is TGTGCCAGCAGCCAAGATCCGGGAGGGGCGCAGTATTTT.

The J gene is TRBJ2-5, the V gene TRBV11-2; 11 bases are shared with TRBD2. V lost 2 bases to trimming and J lost 2 bases; unmatched junction nucleotides: 4. This CDR3 region has 16 residues. Germline V gene sequence: CDR1 SGHAT, CDR2 FQNNGV. The CDR3 is CASSLSTSGTQETQYF. The DNA of the CDR3 is TGTGCCAGCAGCTTATCGACTAGCGGGACGCAAGAGACCCAGTACTTC.

The V gene is TRBV6-6, the J gene TRBJ1-5, with 9 bases fitting TRBD1. The CDR3 is 14 residues long. Germline V gives CDR1 MNHNY, CDR2 SVGAGI (reference sequence). V shed 2 bases, J shed 10 bases, and the junction held 6 bases outside the gene matches. The CDR3 DNA follows: TGTGCCAGCAGTTACCTGGGACAGGGTGATCCCCAGCATTTT. The encoded protein is CASSYLGQGDPQHF.

This chain uses TRBV7-8 with TRBJ2-5, with D possibly TRBD1 on 5 matching bases. Germline CDR1 is SGHVS and CDR2 is FQNEAQ. The V end lost 6 bases, the J end lost 3 bases, and 11 bases lay between the germline ends. CDR3 length: 13 residues. CDR3 coding DNA: TGTGCCAGCAGTCAGGGTTTTAAAGAGACCCAGTACTTC. Translated: CASSQGFKETQYF.

This chain joins TRBV7-9 and TRBJ2-1; TRBD2 matches 13 bases. The germline CDR1 and CDR2 sequences are SEHNR and FQNEAQ (reference sequence). The CDR3 totals 16 residues. Trimming removed 4 bases from V and 9 bases from J; junction bases left unmatched: 9. CDR3 sequence: CASSSLAGGTLAEQFF. The CDR3 DNA reads as TGTGCCAGCAGCTCACTAGCGGGAGGGACCCTGGCTGAGCAGTTCTTC.

The chain has TRBV7-9 and TRBJ1-1; TRBD1 aligns across 7 bases. The germline V gene encodes CDR1 SEHNR and CDR2 FQNEAQ (reference sequence). V lost 3 bases to trimming and J lost 1 base; unmatched junction nucleotides: 5. This CDR3 comprises 15 residues. The CDR3 spells CASSLAGGENTEAFF. CDR3 nucleotide sequence: TGTGCCAGCAGCTTGGCAGGGGGGGAGAACACTGAAGCTTTCTTT.

The chain is built from TRBV2 and TRBJ1-2; D is undetermined. Trimming took off 4 bases at V and 4 bases at J, with 13 bases between the two ends. Germline CDR1 and CDR2: SNHLY and FYNNEI. The CDR3 extends over 14 amino acids. The CDR3 region has the DNA TGTGCCAGCAGTGTCGTAGGGCGGGGCTATGGCTACACCTTC. It is translated as CASSVVGRGYGYTF.

The chain recombines TRBV9 with TRBJ1-3; 8 bases line up with TRBD1. The length of the CDR3 is 18 residues. The germline V gene has CDR1 SGDLS and CDR2 YYNGEE. Trimming removed 4 bases from V and 5 bases from J; junction bases left unmatched: 17. The CDR3 bases are TGTGCCAGCAGCCCCCGGGCGGGACAGGAGAGAGTGCGAAACACCATATATTTT. Protein sequence: CASSPRAGQERVRNTIYF.

J is TRBJ2-7 and V is TRBV18; D call uncertain. V lost 6 bases to trimming and J lost 4 bases, with 10 bases between them. The CDR3 contains 12 residues. The germline V gene encodes CDR1 KGHSH and CDR2 LQKENI. The CDR3, as DNA: TGTGCCAGCTCGTCCCTAGTTTACGAGCAGTACTTC. Encoded protein: CASSSLVYEQYF.

This clone came up once. V and J are TRBV19 and TRBJ2-1; 12 bases agree with TRBD2. J was trimmed by 4 bases and V by 5 bases; bases with no gene match: 6. Germline V gene data show CDR1 as LNHDA and CDR2 as SQIVND (reference sequence). The CDR3 consists of 16 residues. In nucleotides, the CDR3 is TGTGCCAGTAGTGTGGCCGGGACTAGCGGGTACAATGAGCAGTTCTTC. It translates to CASSVAGTSGYNEQFF.

The J gene is TRBJ2-5, the V gene TRBV18, with 8 bases that match TRBD2. Gene TRBJ2-7 matches the end of the DNA better, so the J call may be wrong. Germline CDR1 is KGHSH and CDR2 is LQKENI. This CDR3 region has 14 residues. CDR3 loop: CASSSEAGGGEQYF. The CDR3 DNA follows: TGTGCCAGCTCGTCGGAGGCGGGAGGTGGCGAGCAGTACTTC.

Notes on this clone: A far larger clone is off by one base, so a read error is likely. Other DNA sequences of this sample code for an identical CDR3. J is TRBJ1-1 and V is TRBV4-3, with D possibly being TRBD1 (5 bases). Germline values: CDR1 LGHNA, CDR2 YSLEER. The CDR3 sequence is 12 residues long. V shed 3 bases and J shed 3 bases, with 5 bases lying between them. CDR3 amino acids: CASSQGDTEAFF. CDR3 coding DNA: TGCGCCAGCAGCCAGGGGGACACTGAAGCTTTCTTT.